Below are 10 T cell receptor beta chains sequenced from a single sample in a study of T cells after yellow fever vaccination. TCRdb ran MiXCR on the 5' RACE reads and lists one entry per CDR3 protein. The sample has about 400,000 distinct CDR3 sequences; 6.2% are singletons. This material consisted of PBMCs, taken 5 days after the yellow fever booster vaccination. These receptors were collected from a man younger than 40 who received the YFV17D yellow fever vaccine.

This clonotype occurred many times. The gene calls are TRBV10-3 and TRBJ2-7, with 7 bases lining up with TRBD2. From germline, CDR1 is ENHRY and CDR2 SYGVKD. CDR3 length: 12 amino acids. V dropped 8 bases and J dropped 5; count of bases not matched to a gene: 6. The chain's CDR3 is CAIRAGANEQYF. CDR3 coding DNA: TGTGCCATCCGGGCGGGAGCGAACGAGCAGTACTTC.

The chain employs TRBV5-5 and TRBJ2-2, with no clear D. V was pared by 3 bases and J by 5 bases, with 20 bases between. This CDR3 comprises 17 residues. The germline gives CDR1 SGHKS, CDR2 YYEKEE (reference sequence). Here the CDR3 reads CASSSLSASGLTGELFF. CDR3 sequence (DNA): TGTGCCAGCAGCTCTCTCTCCGCTAGTGGTCTGACCGGGGAGCTGTTTTTT.

This clonotype was observed a few times. The J gene is TRBJ2-3, the V gene TRBV30; 12 nucleotides line up with TRBD2. Per germline, CDR1 GTSNPN and CDR2 SVGIG (reference sequence). V shed 4 bases and J 5 bases; nucleotides not matched to a gene: 4. This CDR3 has 14 residues. The CDR3 nucleotides read TGTGCCTGGACCTTGGGACTAGCGGGAGATACGCAGTATTTT. Its protein product is CAWTLGLAGDTQYF.

The CDR3 DNA reads as TGTGCCAGCAGCTTAGGGGACAGCCCCAACCTTCTTTACAATGAGCAGTTCTTC. It translates to CASSLGDSPNLLYNEQFF. V gene TRBV11-2 combines with J gene TRBJ2-1; 7 bases match TRBD1. J was trimmed by 4 bases and V by 1 base; bases with no gene match: 13. CDR3 size: 18 residues. Germline CDR1 reads SGHAT; CDR2 reads FQNNGV.

This clonotype was found many times. V and J are TRBV5-4 and TRBJ2-5; D is possibly TRBD1 (5 bases). The germline V gene has CDR1 SGHNT and CDR2 YYREEE (reference sequence). The germline V and J ends were trimmed by 6 bases and 1 base, with 7 bases remaining between them. This CDR3 spans 12 amino acids. The CDR3 protein is CASIDSQETQYF. Here the CDR3 DNA reads TGTGCCAGCATCGACAGCCAAGAGACCCAGTACTTC.

This clonotype has a handful of counts. The chain carries TRBV19 and TRBJ1-2; 9 nucleotides match TRBD1. This CDR3 region has 14 residues. Germline CDR1 reads LNHDA; CDR2 reads SQIVND (reference sequence). The ends lost 5 bases at V and 4 bases at J; junction bases unmatched: 5. The CDR3 DNA reads TGTGCCAGTAGTGGAGACAGGGGGGCCTATGGCTACACCTTC. Translating gives CASSGDRGAYGYTF.

This clonotype occurred many times. The V and J genes are TRBV11-2 and TRBJ2-1, with 9 bases that match TRBD2. Looked up from germline, CDR1 is SGHAT and CDR2 is FQNNGV. V was pared by 0 bases and J by 4 bases, with 7 bases of the junction left unmatched. CDR3 length equals 17 residues. CDR3 amino acids: CASSLEVAGEGYNEQFF. The CDR3 DNA reads as TGTGCCAGCAGCTTAGAGGTAGCGGGAGAAGGATACAATGAGCAGTTCTTC.

This clonotype was observed a few times. The chain recombines TRBV12-3 or TRBV12-4 with TRBJ2-3; TRBD2 might be the D (6 bases). This CDR3 is 15 amino acids long. V lost 7 bases, J lost 4 bases, and 18 bases lay in between. CDR3 loop: CASKDGGSSPDTQYF. In nucleotides, the CDR3 is TGTGCCAGCAAGGACGGGGGAAGCTCTCCAGATACGCAGTATTTT.

The chain uses TRBV20-1 and TRBJ2-3; the match to TRBD1 covers 9 bases. V shed 6 bases, J shed 0 bases, and the junction held 7 bases outside the gene matches. The germline gives CDR1 DFQATT, CDR2 SNEGSKA (reference sequence). CDR3 size: 15 residues. CDR3 sequence: CSAHGGTGSTDTQYF. CDR3 bases: TGCAGTGCCCACGGGGGGACAGGGAGCACAGATACGCAGTATTTT.

The CDR3 loop is CASNKRANTGELFF. CDR3 DNA sequence: TGTGCCAGCAACAAGCGGGCGAACACCGGGGAGCTGTTTTTT. The chain has TRBV27 and TRBJ2-2; a weak D match, TRBD2 (6 bases). Germline V CDR1 and CDR2: MNHEY, SMNVEV (reference sequence). Trimming cost V 7 bases and J 0 bases, with 9 bases left between them. This CDR3 has 14 residues.